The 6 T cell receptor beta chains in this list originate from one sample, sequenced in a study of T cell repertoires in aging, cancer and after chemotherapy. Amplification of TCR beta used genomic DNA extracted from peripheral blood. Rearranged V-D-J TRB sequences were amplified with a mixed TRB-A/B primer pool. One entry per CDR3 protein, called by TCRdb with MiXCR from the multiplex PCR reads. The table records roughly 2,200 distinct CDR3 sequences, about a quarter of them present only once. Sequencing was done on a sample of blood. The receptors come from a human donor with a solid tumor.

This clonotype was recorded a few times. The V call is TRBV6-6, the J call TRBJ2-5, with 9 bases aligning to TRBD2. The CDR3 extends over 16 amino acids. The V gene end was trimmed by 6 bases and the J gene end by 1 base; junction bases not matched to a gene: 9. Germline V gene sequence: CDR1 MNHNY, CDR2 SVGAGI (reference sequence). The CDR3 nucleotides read TGTGCCAGCAGCAACAGCGGGGGGACCACCCAAGAGACCCAGTACTTC. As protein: CASSNSGGTTQETQYF.

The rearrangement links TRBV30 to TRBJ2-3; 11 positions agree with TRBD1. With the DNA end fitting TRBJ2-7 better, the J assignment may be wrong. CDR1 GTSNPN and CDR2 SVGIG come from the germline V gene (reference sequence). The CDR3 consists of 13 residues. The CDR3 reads CAWGTGGSYEQYF. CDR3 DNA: TGTGCCTGGGGGACAGGGGGCTCCTACGAGCAGTACTTC.

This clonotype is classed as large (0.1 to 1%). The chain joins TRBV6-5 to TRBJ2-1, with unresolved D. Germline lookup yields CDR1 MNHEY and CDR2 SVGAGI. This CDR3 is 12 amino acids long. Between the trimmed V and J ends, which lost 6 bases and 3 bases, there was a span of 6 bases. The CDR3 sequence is CASSRLYNEQFF. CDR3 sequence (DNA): TGTGCCAGCAGCCGTCTCTACAATGAGCAGTTCTTC.

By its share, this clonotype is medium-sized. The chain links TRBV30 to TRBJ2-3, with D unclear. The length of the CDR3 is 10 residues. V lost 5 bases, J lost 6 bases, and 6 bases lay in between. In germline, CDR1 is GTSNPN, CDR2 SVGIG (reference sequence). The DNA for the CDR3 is TGTGCCTGGGCACATGATACGCAGTATTTT. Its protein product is CAWAHDTQYF.

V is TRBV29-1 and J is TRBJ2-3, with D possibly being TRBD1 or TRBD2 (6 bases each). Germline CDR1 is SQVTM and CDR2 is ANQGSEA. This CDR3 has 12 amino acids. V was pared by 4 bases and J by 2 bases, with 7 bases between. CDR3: CSVAGATDTQYF. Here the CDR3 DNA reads TGCAGCGTTGCGGGGGCCACAGATACGCAGTATTTT.

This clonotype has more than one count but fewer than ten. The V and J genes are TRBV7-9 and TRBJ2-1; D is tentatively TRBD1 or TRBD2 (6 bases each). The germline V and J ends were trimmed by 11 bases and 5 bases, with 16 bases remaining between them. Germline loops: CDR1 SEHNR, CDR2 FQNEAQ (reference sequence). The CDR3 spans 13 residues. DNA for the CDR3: TGTGCCGTCCGGGGGCCCTCTGACAATGAGCAGTTCTTC. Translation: CAVRGPSDNEQFF. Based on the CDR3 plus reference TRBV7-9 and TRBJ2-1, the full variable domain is DTGVSQNPRHKITKRGQNVTFRCDPISEHNRLYWYRQTLGQGPEFLTYFQNEAQLEKSRLLSDRFSAERPKGSFSTLEIQRTEQGDSAMYLCAVRGPSDNEQFFGPGTRLTVL.